The rows below give T cell receptor beta chains drawn from one sample of a study of blood T cell repertoires in COVID-19. Here immunoSEQ multiplex PCR was the method, and the copy in TCRdb shows in-frame clones only, minus some. The table has 250,000 to 300,000 clones, 88% seen once. Input material: PBMCs or T cells enriched from blood (not recorded which). The receptors derive from a woman aged 60-75 years in a cohort exposed to, infected with or recovered from COVID-19 (not recorded which). Each CDR3 is given with its conserved first and last residue. Each record gives: D gene, clone size, J gene, V gene, CDR3 DNA, CDR3 protein. D genes are given only for firm matches. Size tells how often a clone was seen (once, few, many) or the class of an expanded clone, and some rows leave it out.

>.|.|TRBJ2-3|TRBV5-1
TGCGCCAGCAGCGGGGACTGGGGGGTGAGGGATACGCAGTATTTT
CASSGDWGVRDTQYF
>TRBD2|.|TRBJ2-3|TRBV6-5
TGTGCCAGCAGTTACGGTCTAGCGGGAGTTGTAGATACGCAGTATTTT
CASSYGLAGVVDTQYF
>TRBD2|few|TRBJ2-1|TRBV11-3
TGTGCCAGCAGCTTAGGGGTGCTAGCGGGAGGGAGGAATGAGCAGTTCTTC
CASSLGVLAGGRNEQFF
>TRBD2|.|TRBJ2-2|TRBV27
TGTGCCAGCGGTAGCGGGAGGGCCCCCCGCACCGGGGAGCTGTTTTTT
CASGSGRAPRTGELFF
>.|.|TRBJ2-1|TRBV5-1
TGCGCCAGCAGCCCGATTGACAGGATCTCCTACAATGAGCAGTTCTTC
CASSPIDRISYNEQFF
>TRBD1|.|TRBJ1-5|TRBV20-1
TGCAGTGCTAGTTCTGACAGGGACAATCAGCCCCAGCATTTT
CSASSDRDNQPQHF
>TRBD1|.|TRBJ1-1|TRBV7-8
TGTGCCAGCAGCTTACATGCAGGGGGCGCGAAAAGGACTGAAGCTTTCTTT
CASSLHAGGAKRTEAFF
>.|.|TRBJ2-5|TRBV12-3/TRBV12-4
TGTGCCAGCAGTTTAAAGCGGCAAGAGACCCAGTACTTC
CASSLKRQETQYF
>TRBD1|.|TRBJ2-5|TRBV7-6
TGTGCCAGCAGCCCAGGACAGGGGTATGCGGAGACCCAGTACTTC
CASSPGQGYAETQYF
>.|.|TRBJ2-7|TRBV1
TGCACCAGGATGCCGGGACTAGCTGAACACTTCGAGCAGTACTTC
CTRMPGLAEHFEQYF
>TRBD2|.|TRBJ2-1|TRBV6-5
TGTGCCAGCAGCGGGGGACTAGCGGGTTACAATGAGCAGTTCTTC
CASSGGLAGYNEQFF
>.|.|TRBJ1-4|TRBV19
TGTGCCAGTAGTTCAGAGGGGGAACTGTTTTTT
CASSSEGELFF
>TRBD1|.|TRBJ2-7|TRBV27
TGTGCCAGCAGTTTGGTTGGCGACAGGGAAGACTACGAGCAGTACTTC
CASSLVGDREDYEQYF
>.|.|TRBJ1-2|TRBV19
TGTGCCAGTAGTCCCCTACAGGGAGAGGGGGATGGCTACACCTTC
CASSPLQGEGDGYTF
>TRBD2|.|TRBJ2-7|TRBV10-3
TGTGCCATCAGTGAGGAGGTTAGCGGGAGTCTGTACGAGCAGTACTTC
CAISEEVSGSLYEQYF
>TRBD1|.|TRBJ1-4|TRBV9
TGTGCCAGCAGCGTCACAGGGGCGGAGAATGAAAAACTGTTTTTT
CASSVTGAENEKLFF
>TRBD1|once|TRBJ2-2|TRBV5-1
TGCGCCAGCAGCTCGACAGGGGAGAACACCGGGGAGCTGTTTTTT
CASSSTGENTGELFF
>.|.|TRBJ1-2|TRBV6-5
TGTGCCAGCAGTTACGCCCTCACGGGAGAGGGCTACACCTTC
CASSYALTGEGYTF
>TRBD2|once|TRBJ2-1|TRBV6-5
TGTGCCACCTTTTTGGGTAGCGGGAGTCACAATGAGCAGTTCTTC
CATFLGSGSHNEQFF
>.|few|TRBJ2-7|TRBV7-6
TGTGCCAGCAGCCCCACCTGGACAGCCTCCGAGCAGTACTTC
CASSPTWTASEQYF
>.|.|TRBJ1-6|TRBV5-1
TGCGCCAGCAGCCAATACGGAGGAAGGGCGTCCCTCCACTTT
CASSQYGGRASLHF
>.|.|TRBJ1-6|TRBV11-2
TGTGCCAGCAGACGGACAACGGAGAATTCACCCCTCCACTTT
CASRRTTENSPLHF
>TRBD1|.|TRBJ1-2|TRBV6-6
TGTGCCAGCAGCCTAGGACAGGGGATTAACTATGGCTACACCTTC
CASSLGQGINYGYTF
>.|.|TRBJ2-7|TRBV11-2
TGTGCCAGCAGCACCGTGGCCGTGGCAGGGACCTACGAGCAGTACTTC
CASSTVAVAGTYEQYF
>TRBD2|.|TRBJ2-7|TRBV19
TGTGCCAGTCGTCACCTGGGACTAGCGGCCTACGAGCAGTACTTC
CASRHLGLAAYEQYF
>.|once|TRBJ1-4|TRBV11-2
TGTGCCAGCAGCTTGACAGGTGGTAATGAAAAACTGTTTTTT
CASSLTGGNEKLFF
>TRBD1|.|TRBJ2-7|TRBV6-5
TGTGCCAGCACAAGGGGGACAGGACTCTACGAGCAGTACTTC
CASTRGTGLYEQYF
>.|once|TRBJ1-3|TRBV5-1
TGCGCCAGCAGCGGACAAACAGGGAGAACTGGAAACACCATATATTTT
CASSGQTGRTGNTIYF
>TRBD2|.|TRBJ2-2|TRBV7-3
TGTGCCAGCAGCTTAAGGGTAGCGGGAGGAGGCGGGGAGCTGTTTTTT
CASSLRVAGGGGELFF
>.|once|TRBJ1-1|TRBV6-5
TGTGCCAGCAACCATAGACAGGACACTGAAGCTTTCTTT
CASNHRQDTEAFF
>.|.|TRBJ1-2|TRBV2
TGTGCCAGCAGGGGGGGGACGGAATATGGCTACACCTTC
CASRGGTEYGYTF
>.|.|TRBJ2-1|TRBV13
TGTGCCAGCAGCCGTCGGGACGGGGGTGAGCAGTTCTTC
CASSRRDGGEQFF
>.|.|TRBJ1-5|TRBV28
TGTGCCAGCAGCCCGCCCGGGGGTAATCAGCCCCAGCATTTT
CASSPPGGNQPQHF
>TRBD1|.|TRBJ1-1|TRBV5-1
TGCGCCAGCAGTACCGGGACAGAGGGCCGAGCTTTCTTT
CASSTGTEGRAFF
>.|.|TRBJ1-6|TRBV7-8
TGTGCCAGCAGCCCAGCCCTCTCACCCCTCCACTTT
CASSPALSPLHF
>TRBD1|.|TRBJ1-5|TRBV5-1
TGCGCCAGCAGCGAAACGGGACAGGGTTGGGATCAGCCCCAGCATTTT
CASSETGQGWDQPQHF
>.|.|TRBJ2-4|TRBV7-9
TGTGCCAGCAGCTCCTCCCTTAGAGGGGGGGACATTCAGTACTTC
CASSSSLRGGDIQYF
>TRBD1|.|TRBJ1-2|TRBV7-8
TGTGCCAGCAGCCTAGTGGACAGGGAACATGGCTACACCTTC
CASSLVDREHGYTF
>.|.|TRBJ1-6|TRBV19
TGTGCCAGTAGTACCCCCGGAGGGCTGGGGTCACCCCTCCACTTT
CASSTPGGLGSPLHF
>TRBD1|.|TRBJ2-1|TRBV15
TGTGCCACCAGCAGAGATCGGGACAGGGGACAGCAGTTCTTC
CATSRDRDRGQQFF
>.|.|TRBJ2-2|TRBV5-1
TGCGCCAGCAGCCCTGGGGGCACAGGGAGAAAAAGAGCCGGGGAGCTGTTTTTT
CASSPGGTGRKRAGELFF
>TRBD1|.|TRBJ1-2|TRBV7-9
TGTGCCAGCAGCTTAGGGACAGGGGGCTATGGCTACACCTTC
CASSLGTGGYGYTF
>.|.|TRBJ2-3|TRBV5-6
TGTGCCAGCAGCTTGGGTAGCGTTCGGGGGGATACGCAGTATTTT
CASSLGSVRGDTQYF